Following are 2 T cell receptor beta chains from one sample sequenced in a study of blood T cell repertoires in COVID-19. Data came from immunoSEQ multiplex PCR; TCRdb stores just in-frame clones and leaves some out. The sample carries some 45,000 clones, under 85% recorded once. The sequenced material came from peripheral blood. The receptor set was obtained from a man aged 55 to 70 with acute or convalescent COVID-19.

V is TRBV19 and J is TRBJ1-3; 7 bases line up with TRBD1. The CDR3 spans 15 residues. Germline V gene sequence: CDR1 LNHDA, CDR2 SQIVND (reference sequence). J was trimmed by 0 bases and V by 6 bases; bases with no gene match: 5. The CDR3 nucleotides are TGTGCCAGTAGCAGGGGGTCCAGCTCTGGAAACACCATATATTTT. As protein: CASSRGSSSGNTIYF.

The V and J genes are TRBV5-6 and TRBJ2-5; tentative D call: TRBD2 (5 bases). Trimming pared 3 bases from V and 4 bases from J, leaving 19 bases between. Germline CDR1 is SGHDT and CDR2 is YYEEEE. The CDR3 totals 16 residues. CDR3 residues: CASSSAGETMGETQYF. As DNA, the CDR3 is TGTGCCAGCAGCTCGGCTGGGGAGACCATGGGAGAGACCCAGTACTTC.